The clone carrying this TCR beta chain was seen a handful of times. Its antigen is unidentified. TCRdb independently ran MiXCR on the 5' RACE reads; one entry per CDR3 protein. The table has 400,000 or so distinct CDR3 sequences, about 21% seen once; the top ten hold around an eighth. The data are from a study of T-cell memory formation after mild COVID-19. Notes on the study in general: Prior to infection, memory already included some responding clones, suggesting cross-reactive memory joined.

This receptor was identified in an adult woman who had mild COVID-19 (a few samples of this study predate the infection). Cell type and time point are not known. The specimen was PBMCs or a T cell subset sorted from them (not recorded which).

The chain's CDR3 is CASSLGAGQPSYNEQFF. In DNA, the CDR3 is TGTGCCAGCAGCTTAGGGGCGGGACAGCCCTCCTACAATGAGCAGTTCTTC. The V and J genes are TRBV11-1 and TRBJ2-1; maybe TRBD1 (7 bases). This CDR3 contains 17 residues. V lost 1 base and J lost 0, with 13 bases in between. Germline CDR1 SGHAT, CDR2 FQDESV (reference sequence).